This T cell receptor beta chain stems from a study of blood T cell repertoires in COVID-19. In the authors' methods: Nucleated cell number was recorded as an estimate derived from reference gene primer amplification. TCRdb keeps only in-frame clones here, not all; method: immunoSEQ multiplex PCR. V and J calls and clone size are given by that table; D and trimming were obtained from the DNA. The sample lists 100,000 to 120,000 clones, about 90% occurring once. The receptor's source is a human donor in a cohort sampled during active COVID-19. The sample consisted of peripheral blood.

CDR3 bases: TGTGCCAGCAGCGAAATATCGGTGCCCGGAGATACGCAGTATTTT. Translated, it gives CASSEISVPGDTQYF. This chain connects TRBV9 to TRBJ2-3, with no clear D. The V gene lost 3 bases and the J gene lost 5 bases, with 16 bases spanning the gap. The CDR3 runs to 15 residues. Germline lookup yields CDR1 SGDLS and CDR2 YYNGEE.